This record looks at one T cell receptor (beta chain) sequence and its context. Its target is not known. This sample is part of a study of T cell repertoires in cytomegalovirus infection. Study-level findings and limits: The ex vivo response was dominated by HLA-C-restricted CMV-specific TCR beta clonotypes.

The ends were cut back, 3 bases at V and 3 bases at J, with 7 bases in the middle. The CDR3 runs 12 residues. CDR1 SQVTM and CDR2 ANQGSEA come from the germline V gene. TCRdb passed the reads through MiXCR, listing each CDR3 protein once. Of approximately 630,000 distinct CDR3 sequences in the sample, about 24% are singletons; the top ten hold 6.5% to 10%. What was sequenced was CD8+ T cells from PBMCs. V gene TRBV29-1 combines with J gene TRBJ2-3, with D perhaps matching TRBD1 (5 bases). The TCR originated in a human donor in good health (CMV status not recorded). Some clones in this sample may be carry-over from other donors' samples. CDR3 bases: TGCAGCGTTGATTGGACAACAGATACGCAGTATTTT. Encoded protein: CSVDWTTDTQYF.